The 25 T cell receptor beta chains in this list originate from one sample, sequenced in a study of cytomegalovirus exposure and HLA in healthy donors. The PCR had 60 Vbeta and 13 Jbeta primers. Produced via immunoSEQ multiplex PCR; TCRdb's table is partial and in-frame only. The repertoire has around 87,000 clones, roughly 80% of them found once; the top ten carry 0.95% to 1.5%. The sequenced sample consisted of PBMCs. The receptor source for this set is a girl under 10 years old in good health and CMV-seropositive.

The chain links TRBV18 to TRBJ1-5; TRBD1 aligns across 9 bases. This CDR3 contains 15 residues. Germline-derived CDR1 and CDR2 are KGHSH and LQKENI. The V and J ends lost 4 bases and 4 bases, in that order; junction bases with no gene match: 5. The CDR3 bases are TGTGCCAGCTCACTAGGGACAGGGACGAATCAGCCCCAGCATTTT. It encodes CASSLGTGTNQPQHF.

V usage is TRBV10-1 and J usage is TRBJ1-2; D possibly corresponds to TRBD1 (6 bases). Per germline, CDR1 WNHNN and CDR2 SYGVQD (reference sequence). V dropped 3 bases and J dropped 4 bases, with 18 bases sitting between them. The CDR3 contains 16 residues. CDR3 protein: CASSETGFSRCYGYTF. DNA of the CDR3: TGCGCCAGCAGTGAAACAGGGTTTTCGCGCTGCTATGGCTACACCTTC.

The rearrangement uses TRBV6-1 and TRBJ2-7; TRBD2 might be the D (6 bases). Germline V lookup: CDR1 MNHNS, CDR2 SASEGT. This CDR3 has 13 amino acids. V shed 7 bases and J shed 3 bases, with 13 bases lying between them. As DNA, the CDR3 is TGTGCCAGCAACCTAGCGCGGGACTACGAGCAGTACTTC. Translated: CASNLARDYEQYF.

This chain joins TRBV30 and TRBJ2-1, with a possible D match to TRBD2 (5 bases). V gave up 5 bases and J gave up 7 bases, with 9 bases separating them. In germline, CDR1 is GTSNPN, CDR2 SVGIG (reference sequence). The CDR3 totals 11 residues. The CDR3 protein is CAWGSLNEQFF. In DNA form, the CDR3 reads TGTGCCTGGGGGAGTTTGAATGAGCAGTTCTTC. The variable domain in full, completed from reference TRBV30 and TRBJ2-1, reads SQTIHQWPATLVQPVGSPLSLECTVEGTSNPNLYWYRQAAGRGLQLLFYSVGIGQISSEVPQNLSASRPQDRQFILSSKKLLLSDSGFYLCAWGSLNEQFFGPGTRLTVL.

The V gene is TRBV6-5, the J gene TRBJ2-1; 14 bases are a match to TRBD2. Unmatched junction bases numbered 1, after V lost 6 bases and J lost 9 bases. This CDR3 has 13 residues. Germline assignment: CDR1 MNHEY and CDR2 SVGAGI. CDR3 coding DNA: TGTGCCAGCAGGGGGACTAGCGGGAGTGAGCAGTTCTTC. It specifies CASRGTSGSEQFF.

The genes are TRBV19 and TRBJ1-1; D uncertain. The V and J ends lost 8 bases and 4 bases respectively, with 14 bases between them. The CDR3 extends over 13 amino acids. The germline V gene encodes CDR1 LNHDA and CDR2 SQIVND (reference sequence). The CDR3 spells CASFVPAGTEAFF. CDR3 nucleotide sequence: TGTGCCAGTTTCGTCCCGGCGGGCACTGAAGCTTTCTTT.

This chain links TRBV5-1 with TRBJ2-1, with 9 positions matching TRBD2. Germline V gives CDR1 SGHRS, CDR2 YFSETQ. The V segment lost 4 bases and the J segment 9 bases; nucleotides outside the gene matches: 8. The CDR3 spans 14 residues. The CDR3 sequence is CASSGREGPGEQFF. As DNA, the CDR3 is TGCGCCAGCAGCGGGCGGGAGGGCCCCGGTGAGCAGTTCTTC.

This clone came up once. One end of the junction varies from germline; a read error may be responsible. Here the CDR3 reads CSARVTSGSFF. CDR3 nucleotides: TGCAGTGCTAGAGTTACTAGCGGGAGTTTTTTC. This chain uses TRBV20-1 with TRBJ2-7, with 11 bases lining up with TRBD2. The length of the CDR3 is 11 residues. From germline, CDR1 is DFQATT and CDR2 SNEGSKA (reference sequence).

The chain carries TRBV6-4 and TRBJ2-3; 10 bases map to TRBD1. CDR1 and CDR2 (germline): MRHNA, SNTAGT. Germline trimming cut 5 bases from V and 3 bases from J; bases unmatched to any gene: 2. CDR3 length: 14 amino acids. The CDR3 here is CASSPGQGTDTQYF. The CDR3 DNA sequence: TGTGCCAGCAGTCCGGGACAGGGGACAGATACGCAGTATTTT.

This chain links TRBV6-1 with TRBJ2-3; 7 bases are shared with TRBD2. The germline V gene encodes CDR1 MNHNS and CDR2 SASEGT. There are 14 residues in the CDR3. V lost 5 bases and J lost 1; bases outside the gene matches: 3. Written as DNA, the CDR3 is TGTGCCAGCAGTAATAGCGGGCGCACAGATACGCAGTATTTT. It encodes CASSNSGRTDTQYF.

The chain recombines TRBV5-1 with TRBJ2-1; no firm D call. Germline V lookup: CDR1 SGHRS, CDR2 YFSETQ. Trimming removed 1 base from V and 3 bases from J, with 11 bases in between. The CDR3 is 15 residues long. CDR3 sequence: CASSLINAIYNEQFF. The CDR3 DNA follows: TGCGCCAGCAGCTTGATTAATGCTATCTACAATGAGCAGTTCTTC.

This chain uses TRBV7-2 with TRBJ1-5; 7 bases align to TRBD1. Germline CDR1 SGHTA, CDR2 FQGNSA. The CDR3 extends over 14 amino acids. Unmatched junction bases numbered 6, after V lost 5 bases and J lost 5 bases. The CDR3 is CASSPHQGDQPQHF. The CDR3 coding sequence is TGTGCCAGCAGCCCCCATCAGGGGGATCAGCCCCAGCATTTT.

CDR3 coding DNA: TGTGCCAGCAGCTTAACTAGCGGGAGGAGCACAGATACGCAGTATTTT. Translating it yields CASSLTSGRSTDTQYF. V is TRBV13 and J is TRBJ2-3; 12 nucleotides agree with TRBD2. The germline V gene encodes CDR1 PRHDT and CDR2 FYEKMQ (reference sequence). The CDR3 is 16 residues long. Trimming took 2 bases from V and 0 from J; bases not matched to a gene: 0.

This clone showed up just once. The V gene is TRBV6-5, the J gene TRBJ2-5; no definite D call. The CDR3 spans 14 residues. From germline, CDR1 is MNHEY and CDR2 SVGAGI. The V gene lost 6 bases and the J gene lost 7 bases, with 18 bases spanning the gap. The CDR3 nucleotides read TGTGCCAGCAGATACGATACAGTGGAAGGGACCCAGTACTTC. It is translated as CASRYDTVEGTQYF.

CDR3 residues: CARDSGPNPLTGELFF. The CDR3 bases are TGTGCCAGGGACTCCGGGCCTAACCCCCTCACCGGGGAGCTGTTTTTT. The V gene is TRBV2, the J gene TRBJ2-2; TRBD2 might be the D (5 bases). This CDR3 spans 16 amino acids. Germline CDR1 is SNHLY and CDR2 is FYNNEI. V shed 9 bases and J shed 4 bases, with 21 bases lying between them.

The V gene is TRBV30, the J gene TRBJ1-5; 8 bases match TRBD1. In germline, CDR1 is GTSNPN, CDR2 SVGIG (reference sequence). The CDR3 consists of 13 residues. Trimming at V came to 7 bases and at J to 3 bases, leaving 5 bases not matched to a gene. The CDR3 sequence: CAYRGSNNQPQHF. DNA of the CDR3: TGTGCCTACAGGGGGAGTAACAATCAGCCCCAGCATTTT.

The chain has TRBV28 and TRBJ2-1; 7 nucleotides agree with TRBD2. The junction had 12 bases not matched to a gene; V was cut back by 5 bases and J by 5 bases. The CDR3 extends over 16 amino acids. CDR1 and CDR2 (germline): MDHEN, SYDVKM. The CDR3 here is CASSPSPSGMNNEQFF. The DNA for the CDR3 is TGTGCCAGCAGTCCTTCCCCAAGCGGGATGAACAATGAGCAGTTCTTC. Based on the CDR3 plus reference TRBV28 and TRBJ2-1, the full variable domain is DVKVTQSSRYLVKRTGEKVFLECVQDMDHENMFWYRQDPGLGLRLIYFSYDVKMKEKGDIPEGYSVSREKKERFSLILESASTNQTSMYLCASSPSPSGMNNEQFFGPGTRLTVL.

This chain links TRBV19 with TRBJ1-5; 8 bases are shared with TRBD1. Germline values: CDR1 LNHDA, CDR2 SQIVND (reference sequence). V gave up 4 bases and J gave up 4 bases; unmatched junction bases: 18. The CDR3 extends over 19 amino acids. CDR3: CASSTTWQGAKEGNQPQHF. As DNA, the CDR3 is TGTGCCAGTAGTACGACATGGCAGGGGGCGAAGGAGGGGAATCAGCCCCAGCATTTT.

The J gene is TRBJ2-7, the V gene TRBV6-5; tentative D call: TRBD1 (6 bases). CDR1 and CDR2 from the germline V gene are MNHEY and SVGAGI. V was clipped by 7 bases and J by 3 bases, with 13 bases between them. The CDR3 is made up of 13 amino acids. The CDR3: CASTDSLGYEQYF. In nucleotides, the CDR3 is TGTGCCAGCACGGACAGTCTCGGCTACGAGCAGTACTTC.

This clone was seen just once. The chain combines TRBV29-1 with TRBJ2-5; D not certain. The CDR3 spans 13 residues. The V end was cut by 8 bases, the J end by 5 bases, with 18 bases between. The germline V gene has CDR1 SQVTM and CDR2 ANQGSEA. The DNA for the CDR3 is TGCAGCCTAATGAGAGGCCTCGGGGAGACCCAGTACTTC. Translation gives CSLMRGLGETQYF.

The chain uses TRBV10-3 and TRBJ1-1, with D tentatively TRBD1 (6 bases). Germline lookup yields CDR1 ENHRY and CDR2 SYGVKD. This CDR3 comprises 13 residues. The germline V and J ends were trimmed by 8 bases and 0 bases, with 10 bases remaining between them. The CDR3 DNA sequence: TGTGCCATCCATGGGGGCATGAACACTGAAGCTTTCTTT. Translation: CAIHGGMNTEAFF.

V is TRBV6-5 and J is TRBJ2-7; 7 nucleotides match TRBD2. V lost 5 bases and J lost 5; bases outside the gene matches: 9. Germline CDR1 MNHEY, CDR2 SVGAGI. CDR3 length: 14 amino acids. The CDR3 loop is CASSPSGLPNEQYF. The CDR3 DNA reads as TGTGCCAGCAGTCCATCGGGACTACCTAACGAGCAGTACTTC.

This chain connects TRBV2 to TRBJ2-5; 7 nucleotides agree with TRBD1. The V gene's germline CDR1 is SNHLY and CDR2 FYNNEI. Unmatched junction bases numbered 1, after V lost 5 bases and J lost 1 base. The CDR3 spans 13 residues. CDR3 region: CASSRDSQETQYF. The CDR3 DNA reads TGTGCCAGCAGTCGGGACAGCCAAGAGACCCAGTACTTC.

This chain links TRBV30 with TRBJ2-3; no clear D gene. Germline loops: CDR1 GTSNPN, CDR2 SVGIG (reference sequence). V lost 3 bases and J 0 bases, leaving 13 bases between the germline ends. The CDR3 contains 15 residues. This chain's CDR3 is CAWSRLAVSTDTQYF. The CDR3 nucleotides are TGTGCCTGGAGCCGATTAGCAGTTAGCACAGATACGCAGTATTTT. Using reference TRBV30 and TRBJ2-3 for the parts outside the CDR3, the full variable domain is SQTIHQWPATLVQPVGSPLSLECTVEGTSNPNLYWYRQAAGRGLQLLFYSVGIGQISSEVPQNLSASRPQDRQFILSSKKLLLSDSGFYLCAWSRLAVSTDTQYFGPGTRLTVL.

The V call is TRBV4-3, the J call TRBJ2-7; TRBD2 aligns across 8 bases. V trimming: 3 bases; J trimming: 0 bases; junction bases outside the gene matches: 4. The CDR3 spans 15 residues. Per germline, CDR1 LGHNA and CDR2 YSLEER. The CDR3 DNA reads as TGCGCCAGCAGCCACCAAGCGGGGGCCTCCTACGAGCAGTACTTC. Protein product: CASSHQAGASYEQYF.